Below are 30 T cell receptor beta chains sequenced from a single sample in a study of CD8+ T cells in alopecia areata. RNA was extracted and reverse transcribed into cDNA as the sequencing template. Produced via immunoSEQ multiplex PCR; TCRdb's table is partial and in-frame only. In the table there are about 200,000 clones, less than 45% of which are singletons. Indicated treatment: oral pan-JAK inhibitor, 5-10 mg twice daily. Specimen: CD4+ T cells sorted from blood, collected between weeks 30 and 35, from a patient treated with tofacitinib. These receptors all stem from a human donor with alopecia areata.

The chain combines TRBV13 with TRBJ1-1; 7 bases align to TRBD1. This CDR3 spans 14 amino acids. V was clipped by 5 bases and J by 10 bases; unmatched bases: 13. CDR1 and CDR2 from the germline V gene are PRHDT and FYEKMQ (reference sequence). Written as DNA, the CDR3 is TGTGCCAGCAGCGCCAGACAGGGTCTAGTTGTAGCTTTCTTT. It translates to CASSARQGLVVAFF.

The V and J genes are TRBV10-1 and TRBJ2-1, with D maybe TRBD1 (6 bases). Trimming cost V 6 bases and J 8 bases, with 20 bases left between them. The length of the CDR3 is 15 residues. Germline CDR1 is WNHNN and CDR2 is SYGVQD (reference sequence). The CDR3 DNA reads TGCGCCAGCAGCCCTGGGGGACCCCAGGGGTATGAGCAGTTCTTC. Protein sequence: CASSPGGPQGYEQFF.

The chain's CDR3 is CASNRDRAAGELFF. Here the CDR3 DNA reads TGTGCCAGCAACCGGGACAGAGCCGCCGGGGAGCTGTTTTTT. The rearrangement links TRBV2 to TRBJ2-2; 7 bases line up with TRBD1. From germline, CDR1 is SNHLY and CDR2 FYNNEI. J was trimmed by 6 bases and V by 7 bases; bases with no gene match: 8. The CDR3 totals 14 residues.

The chain uses TRBV29-1 and TRBJ1-1; 8 nucleotides line up with TRBD1. The CDR3 is made up of 13 amino acids. The J segment lost 7 bases and the V segment lost 1 base, leaving 5 bases of the junction unmatched. In germline, CDR1 is SQVTM, CDR2 ANQGSEA. The DNA for the CDR3 is TGCAGCGTTGAAGGACAGGGGTACAATGAAGCTTTCTTT. This sequence encodes CSVEGQGYNEAFF.

Of note for this clone: The sample has other DNA sequences that encode this CDR3 too. The V gene is TRBV6-1, the J gene TRBJ1-5; TRBD1 might be the D (5 bases). The germline V gene encodes CDR1 MNHNS and CDR2 SASEGT. The CDR3 runs 16 residues. The V end lost 2 bases, the J end lost 0 bases, and 11 bases lay between the germline ends. This CDR3 reads CASSESRTLSNQPQHF. CDR3 sequence (DNA): TGTGCCAGCAGTGAAAGTCGGACACTTAGCAATCAGCCCCAGCATTTT.

The chain couples TRBV6-5 to TRBJ1-2, with D uncertain. The V gene lost 5 bases and the J gene lost 4 bases, with 11 bases spanning the gap. The CDR3 covers 13 residues. CDR1 and CDR2 (germline): MNHEY, SVGAGI. The CDR3 DNA follows: TGTGCCAGCAGTCCACAGTTACTCTATGGCTACACCTTC. Amino acids: CASSPQLLYGYTF.

This clone has only a few counts. This chain connects TRBV6-1 to TRBJ1-2; no clear D gene. Germline-derived CDR1 and CDR2 are MNHNS and SASEGT. The CDR3 is made up of 13 amino acids. V lost 4 bases and J 1 base, leaving 7 bases between the germline ends. Written as DNA, the CDR3 is TGTGCCAGCAGTGGCAGGAGTAACTATGGCTACACCTTC. Amino acids: CASSGRSNYGYTF.

This clone was counted only a few times. The chain joins TRBV6-5 to TRBJ2-7; maybe TRBD2 (5 bases). The V gene's germline CDR1 is MNHEY and CDR2 SVGAGI. CDR3 size: 14 residues. V lost 5 bases, J lost 7 bases, and 18 bases lay in between. In nucleotides, the CDR3 is TGTGCCAGCAGTCTGCGGGTACCCCCGGTAGAGCAGTACTTC. Its translation: CASSLRVPPVEQYF.

This clone was seen a handful of times. V is TRBV5-1 and J is TRBJ2-1, with 12 bases identical to TRBD2. Germline CDR1 reads SGHRS; CDR2 reads YFSETQ. The CDR3 is made up of 17 amino acids. Trimming took 0 bases from V and 6 from J; bases not matched to a gene: 7. CDR3 residues: CASSLAQGLAGSNEQFF. The DNA of the CDR3 is TGCGCCAGCAGCTTGGCCCAGGGACTAGCGGGCTCCAATGAGCAGTTCTTC.

The rearrangement uses TRBV18 and TRBJ2-7; no clear D gene. CDR1 is KGHSH and CDR2 is LQKENI in the germline V gene. The V gene lost 2 bases and the J gene lost 4 bases, with 9 bases spanning the gap. CDR3 length: 13 residues. The CDR3 sequence is CASSPGQEYEQYF. CDR3 DNA: TGTGCCAGCTCACCAGGGCAGGAGTACGAGCAGTACTTC.

The chain uses TRBV7-9 and TRBJ2-5; D not certain. This CDR3 is built from 15 residues. Trimming left V 1 base short and J 1 base short, with 10 bases between. The germline CDR1 and CDR2 sequences are SEHNR and FQNEAQ (reference sequence). CDR3: CASSLGIGSQETQYF. The CDR3 nucleotides are TGTGCCAGCAGCTTAGGTATAGGCAGCCAAGAGACCCAGTACTTC.

This clone was picked up one time. The CDR3, as DNA: TGTGCCAGCAGCTTGGTAGTATCAGTTAACACCGGGGAGCTGTTTTTT. Translating it yields CASSLVVSVNTGELFF. This chain joins TRBV5-6 and TRBJ2-2; no clear D. Germline CDR1 SGHDT, CDR2 YYEEEE. The CDR3 is 16 residues long. Deletions cut 0 bases from V and 2 bases from J, with 11 bases between.

The CDR3 DNA sequence: TGCGCCAGCAGCTTGGACCCAAACATGAACACTGAAGCTTTCTTT. Its protein is CASSLDPNMNTEAFF. The genes are TRBV5-1 and TRBJ1-1; D is unresolved. V was trimmed by 0 bases and J by 0 bases, leaving 9 bases between them. This CDR3 contains 15 residues. CDR1 SGHRS and CDR2 YFSETQ come from the germline V gene.

The V and J genes are TRBV14 and TRBJ1-1; 10 positions match TRBD1. In germline, CDR1 is SGHDN, CDR2 FVKESK. The length of the CDR3 is 14 residues. After removal of 4 bases from V and 6 bases from J, the junction contained 5 bases not matched to a gene. This CDR3 is CASSLPGQGAEAFF. CDR3 sequence (DNA): TGTGCCAGCAGCCTTCCAGGACAGGGGGCTGAAGCTTTCTTT.

This sequence joins TRBV5-1 and TRBJ1-1, with D maybe TRBD1 (5 bases). Per the germline V gene, CDR1 is SGHRS and CDR2 is YFSETQ. Trimming took 0 bases from V and 7 from J, leaving 10 bases between them. The CDR3 length is 13 residues. The CDR3 loop reads CASSLGDRGEAFF. The CDR3 DNA is TGCGCCAGCAGCTTGGGGGACCGTGGTGAAGCTTTCTTT.

V and J are TRBV7-6 and TRBJ1-1, with D possibly TRBD1 on 5 matching bases. Trimming took 5 bases from V and 5 from J, leaving 21 bases between them. Germline-derived CDR1 and CDR2 are SGHVS and FNYEAQ. The CDR3 runs 16 residues. CDR3 in amino acids: CASSPIGTVKGTEAFF. CDR3 bases: TGTGCCAGCAGCCCAATCGGGACGGTTAAAGGGACTGAAGCTTTCTTT.

In nucleotides, the CDR3 is TGTGCCATCCAAGGAGGACTTGCAAGCACAGATACGCAGTATTTT. This gives the protein CAIQGGLASTDTQYF. The rearrangement joins TRBV2 to TRBJ2-3; tentative D call: TRBD2 (5 bases). Trimming removed 10 bases from V and 0 bases from J, with 17 bases in between. This CDR3 comprises 15 residues. CDR1 is SNHLY, CDR2 FYNNEI, per germline.

The CDR3 region has the DNA TGTGCCAGCAGTTATATGGGCGAGCAGTACTTC. This gives the protein CASSYMGEQYF. This rearrangement joins TRBV6-5 to TRBJ2-7; D call uncertain. The germline CDR1 and CDR2 sequences are MNHEY and SVGAGI. The CDR3 spans 11 residues. Trimming left V 3 bases short and J 6 bases short, with 6 bases between.

This clone was detected ten times or more. The J gene is TRBJ1-3, the V gene TRBV29-1; D unresolved. Germline V gene lookup returns CDR1 SQVTM and CDR2 ANQGSEA. V dropped 6 bases and J dropped 0 bases, with 9 bases sitting between them. CDR3 length equals 13 residues. The chain's CDR3 is CSVRGFSGNTIYF. The CDR3 coding sequence is TGCAGCGTCCGCGGGTTCTCTGGAAACACCATATATTTT.

V gene TRBV5-1 combines with J gene TRBJ2-7; 10 bases are shared with TRBD1. This CDR3 is built from 15 residues. Germline CDR1 and CDR2: SGHRS and YFSETQ. V shed 1 base and J 2 bases; nucleotides not matched to a gene: 3. Here the CDR3 reads CASSLWDRGAYEQYF. The CDR3 DNA reads as TGCGCCAGCAGCTTGTGGGACAGGGGAGCCTACGAGCAGTACTTC.

This clone was picked up a small number of times. The chain has TRBV10-3 and TRBJ2-7; D is uncertain. V lost 7 bases to trimming and J lost 2 bases, with 12 bases between them. The CDR3 totals 13 residues. Germline values: CDR1 ENHRY, CDR2 SYGVKD. The CDR3 sequence is CAINAGTTYEQYF. DNA for the CDR3: TGTGCCATCAATGCCGGAACCACCTACGAGCAGTACTTC.

A few counts support this clone. This chain uses TRBV4-2 with TRBJ1-5; TRBD1 agrees at 8 bases. CDR1 LGHNA and CDR2 YNFKEQ come from the germline V gene. The CDR3 covers 17 residues. Trimming took 0 bases from V and 3 from J; bases not matched to a gene: 7. The CDR3 nucleotides read TGTGCCAGCAGCCAAGAGTCCCAGGGGGCCCACAATCAGCCCCAGCATTTT. Its translation is CASSQESQGAHNQPQHF.

The V and J genes are TRBV18 and TRBJ1-2; 7 bases agree with TRBD1. V shed 2 bases, J shed 5 bases, and the junction held 2 bases outside the gene matches. This CDR3 contains 13 residues. Germline V gene data show CDR1 as KGHSH and CDR2 as LQKENI. The CDR3 loop reads CASSPGTEYGYTF. The CDR3 coding sequence is TGTGCCAGCTCACCAGGGACAGAGTATGGCTACACCTTC.

Worth noting for this clone: Additional DNA sequences in this sample encode the identical CDR3. The chain is built from TRBV19 and TRBJ1-1; D unresolved. Per the germline V gene, CDR1 is LNHDA and CDR2 is SQIVND (reference sequence). The CDR3 is 11 residues long. V gave up 4 bases and J gave up 5 bases, with 5 bases separating them. CDR3 nucleotides: TGTGCCAGTAGTAAGTTAACTGAAGCTTTCTTT. Residues: CASSKLTEAFF.

V gene TRBV9 combines with J gene TRBJ2-2, with 12 positions matching TRBD2. With 0 bases clipped from V and 1 base from J, the junction kept 4 bases outside the gene matches. The CDR3 has 18 residues. Per the germline V gene, CDR1 is SGDLS and CDR2 is YYNGEE. The CDR3 nucleotides are TGTGCCAGCAGCGTAGGGACTAGCGGGATGAAGAACACCGGGGAGCTGTTTTTT. This sequence encodes CASSVGTSGMKNTGELFF.

The chain uses TRBV12-2 and TRBJ1-5. TRBV12-2 is assigned pseudogene status. CDR3 length: 16 residues. Here the CDR3 reads CASPFPQRYSNQPQHF. In DNA, the CDR3 is TGTGCAAGTCCTTTCCCACAGCGTTATAGCAATCAGCCCCAGCATTTT.

The rearrangement uses TRBV9 and TRBJ2-2, with 7 bases aligning to TRBD1. The CDR3 covers 17 residues. CDR1 is SGDLS and CDR2 is YYNGEE in the germline V gene. J lost 2 bases, V lost 4 bases, and 11 bases had no gene match. The CDR3 DNA is TGTGCCAGCAGCACTCACCCCGGGACAGCCAACACCGGGGAGCTGTTTTTT. Its translation: CASSTHPGTANTGELFF. Variable domain in full (rest from reference TRBV9 and TRBJ2-2): DSGVTQTPKHLITATGQRVTLRCSPRSGDLSVYWYQQSLDQGLQFLIQYYNGEERAKGNILERFSAQQFPDLHSELNLSSLELGDSALYFCASSTHPGTANTGELFFGEGSRLTVL.

The chain joins TRBV7-3 to TRBJ2-2; D possibly corresponds to TRBD2 (6 bases). There are 16 residues in the CDR3. V shed 5 bases and J shed 1 base, with 14 bases lying between them. From germline, CDR1 is SGHTA and CDR2 FQGTGA. Here the CDR3 DNA reads TGTGCCAGCAGCGACCTTGGGACTCAGAACACCGGGGAGCTGTTTTTT. Translation gives CASSDLGTQNTGELFF.

This clone was seen more than once but under ten times. The chain recombines TRBV29-1 with TRBJ2-7; 9 bases agree with TRBD1. J lost 2 bases, V lost 2 bases, and 7 bases had no gene match. The CDR3 runs 15 residues. Per the germline V gene, CDR1 is SQVTM and CDR2 is ANQGSEA. The CDR3: CSVETGTGWTYEQYF. CDR3 bases: TGCAGCGTTGAAACGGGGACAGGGTGGACCTACGAGCAGTACTTC.

This clone was seen a few times. The J gene is TRBJ1-2, the V gene TRBV27; 8 positions match TRBD1. Germline assignment: CDR1 MNHEY and CDR2 SMNVEV (reference sequence). Germline trimming cut 8 bases from V and 5 bases from J; bases unmatched to any gene: 19. This CDR3 comprises 17 residues. CDR3 loop: CASSGRDRRTQLYGYTF. The CDR3, as DNA: TGTGCCAGCTCTGGTCGGGACAGGAGGACCCAACTATATGGCTACACCTTC.